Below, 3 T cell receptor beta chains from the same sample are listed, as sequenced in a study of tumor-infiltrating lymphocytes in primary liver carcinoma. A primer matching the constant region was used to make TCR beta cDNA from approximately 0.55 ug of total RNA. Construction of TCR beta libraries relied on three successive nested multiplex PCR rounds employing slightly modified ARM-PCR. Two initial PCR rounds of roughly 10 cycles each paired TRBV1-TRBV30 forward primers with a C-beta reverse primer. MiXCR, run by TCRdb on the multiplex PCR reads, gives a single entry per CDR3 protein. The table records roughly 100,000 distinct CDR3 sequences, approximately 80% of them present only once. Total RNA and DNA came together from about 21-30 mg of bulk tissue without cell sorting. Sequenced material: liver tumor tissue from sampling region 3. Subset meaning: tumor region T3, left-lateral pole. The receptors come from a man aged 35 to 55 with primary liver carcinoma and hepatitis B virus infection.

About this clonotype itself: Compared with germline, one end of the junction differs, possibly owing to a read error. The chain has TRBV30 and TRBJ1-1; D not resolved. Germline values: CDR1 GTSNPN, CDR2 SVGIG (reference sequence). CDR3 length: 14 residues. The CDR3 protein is CAWRWWTVNIEAFF. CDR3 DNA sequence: TGTGCCTGGAGGTGGTGGACGGTGAACATTGAAGCTTTCTTT. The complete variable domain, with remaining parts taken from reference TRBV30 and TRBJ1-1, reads SQTIHQWPATLVQPVGSPLSLECTVEGTSNPNLYWYRQAAGRGLQLLFYSVGIGQISSEVPQNLSASRPQDRQFILSSKKLLLSDSGFYLCAWRWWTVNIEAFFGQGTRLTVV.

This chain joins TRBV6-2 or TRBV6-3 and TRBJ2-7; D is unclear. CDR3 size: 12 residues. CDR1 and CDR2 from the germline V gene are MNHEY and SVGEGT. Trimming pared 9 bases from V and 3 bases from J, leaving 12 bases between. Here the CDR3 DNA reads TGTGCCAGGACCTCTAGTCTCTACGAGCAGTACTTC. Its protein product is CARTSSLYEQYF.

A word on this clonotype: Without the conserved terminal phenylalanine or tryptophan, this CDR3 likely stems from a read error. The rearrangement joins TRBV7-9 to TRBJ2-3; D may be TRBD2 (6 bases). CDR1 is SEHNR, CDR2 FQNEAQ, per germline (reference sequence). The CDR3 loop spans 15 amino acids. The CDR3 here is CVSSLLAGSGDTQYL. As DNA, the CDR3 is TGTGTCAGCAGCTTACTAGCCGGGTCTGGGGATACGCAGTATTTG.